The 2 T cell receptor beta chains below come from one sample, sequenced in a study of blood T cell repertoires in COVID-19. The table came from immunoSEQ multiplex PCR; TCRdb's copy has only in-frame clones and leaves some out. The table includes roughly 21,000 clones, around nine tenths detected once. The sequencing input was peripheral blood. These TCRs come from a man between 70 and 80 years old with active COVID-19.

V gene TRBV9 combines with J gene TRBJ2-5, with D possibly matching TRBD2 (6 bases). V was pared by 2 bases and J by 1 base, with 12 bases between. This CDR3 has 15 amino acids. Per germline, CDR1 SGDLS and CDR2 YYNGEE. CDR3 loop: CASSVYSGVQETQYF. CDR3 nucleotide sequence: TGTGCCAGCAGCGTTTATAGCGGCGTCCAAGAGACCCAGTACTTC.

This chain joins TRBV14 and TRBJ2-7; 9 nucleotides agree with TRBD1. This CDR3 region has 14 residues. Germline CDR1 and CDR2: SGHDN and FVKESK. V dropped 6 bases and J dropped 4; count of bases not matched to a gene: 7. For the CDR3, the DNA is TGTGCCAGCAGGCGGACAGGGGAGGGTTACGAGCAGTACTTC. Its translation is CASRRTGEGYEQYF.